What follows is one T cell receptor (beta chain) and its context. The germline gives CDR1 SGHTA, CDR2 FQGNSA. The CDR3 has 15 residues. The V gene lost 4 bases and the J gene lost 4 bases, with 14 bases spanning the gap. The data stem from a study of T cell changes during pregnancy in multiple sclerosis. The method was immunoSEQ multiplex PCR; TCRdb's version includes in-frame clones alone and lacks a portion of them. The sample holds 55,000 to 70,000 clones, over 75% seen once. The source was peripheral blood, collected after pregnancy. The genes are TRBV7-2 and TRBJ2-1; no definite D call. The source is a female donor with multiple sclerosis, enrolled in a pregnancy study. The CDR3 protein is CASSSSGSIYNEQFF. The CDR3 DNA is TGTGCCAGCAGCTCCTCCGGGTCCATTTACAATGAGCAGTTCTTC. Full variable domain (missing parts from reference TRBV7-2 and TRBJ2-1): GAGVSQSPSNKVTEKGKDVELRCDPISGHTALYWYRQSLGQGLEFLIYFQGNSAPDKSGLPSDRFSAERTGGSVSTLTIQRTQQEDSAVYLCASSSSGSIYNEQFFGPGTRLTVL.